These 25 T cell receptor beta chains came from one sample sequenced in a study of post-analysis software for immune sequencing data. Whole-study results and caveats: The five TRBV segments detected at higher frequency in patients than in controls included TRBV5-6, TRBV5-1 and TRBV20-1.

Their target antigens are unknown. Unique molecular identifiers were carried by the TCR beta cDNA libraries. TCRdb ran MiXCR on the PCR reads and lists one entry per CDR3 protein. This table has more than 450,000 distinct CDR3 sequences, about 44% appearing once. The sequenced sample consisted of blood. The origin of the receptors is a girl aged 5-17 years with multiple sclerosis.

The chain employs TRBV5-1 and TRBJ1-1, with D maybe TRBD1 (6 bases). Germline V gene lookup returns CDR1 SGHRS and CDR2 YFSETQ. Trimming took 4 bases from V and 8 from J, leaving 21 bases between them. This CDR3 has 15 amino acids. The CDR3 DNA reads TGCGCCAGCAGCCCCCGGGACACGGCAAAACACGAAGCTTTCTTT. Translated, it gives CASSPRDTAKHEAFF.

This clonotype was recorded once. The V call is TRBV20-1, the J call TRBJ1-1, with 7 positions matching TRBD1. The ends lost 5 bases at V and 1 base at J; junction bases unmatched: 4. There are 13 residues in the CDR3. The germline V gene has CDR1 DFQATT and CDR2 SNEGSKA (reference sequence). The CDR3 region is CSAVGTANTEAFF. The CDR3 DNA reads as TGCAGTGCTGTCGGGACAGCGAACACTGAAGCTTTCTTT.

The CDR3, as DNA: TGCAGCGGGACAAGAGGAGAAACTGAAGCTTTCTTT. Amino acid sequence: CSGTRGETEAFF. V and J are TRBV29-1 and TRBJ1-1, with D possibly matching TRBD1 (5 bases). Deletions cut 7 bases from V and 5 bases from J, with 14 bases between. Germline V gene lookup returns CDR1 SQVTM and CDR2 ANQGSEA. This CDR3 spans 12 amino acids.

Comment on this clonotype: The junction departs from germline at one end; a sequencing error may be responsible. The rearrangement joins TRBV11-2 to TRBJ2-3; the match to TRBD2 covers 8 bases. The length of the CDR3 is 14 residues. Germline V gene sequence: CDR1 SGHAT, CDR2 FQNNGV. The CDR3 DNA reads TGTGCCAGCAGCATCAGGACTAGCACAGATGCGCAGTATTTT. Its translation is CASSIRTSTDAQYF.

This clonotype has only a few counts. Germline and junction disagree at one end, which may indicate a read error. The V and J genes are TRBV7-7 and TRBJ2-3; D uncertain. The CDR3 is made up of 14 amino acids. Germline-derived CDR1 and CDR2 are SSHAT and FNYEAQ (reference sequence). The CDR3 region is CASSRRTWQDTQYF. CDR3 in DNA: TGTGCTAGCAGTCGCAGGACCTGGCAAGATACGCAGTATTTT.

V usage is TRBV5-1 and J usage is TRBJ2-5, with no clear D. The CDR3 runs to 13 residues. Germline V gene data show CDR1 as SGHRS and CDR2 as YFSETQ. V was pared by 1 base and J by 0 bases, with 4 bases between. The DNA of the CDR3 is TGCGCCAGCAGCTTGAGGGACCAAGAGACCCAGTACTTC. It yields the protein CASSLRDQETQYF.

CDR3 nucleotide sequence: TGTGCCAGCAGCCTAACGAGGCGGGGCTACAATGAGCAGTTCTTC. As protein: CASSLTRRGYNEQFF. The chain carries TRBV7-2 and TRBJ2-1, with D possibly TRBD2 on 6 matching bases. The V gene's germline CDR1 is SGHTA and CDR2 FQGNSA. V shed 5 bases and J shed 3 bases, with 14 bases lying between them. The CDR3 loop spans 15 amino acids.

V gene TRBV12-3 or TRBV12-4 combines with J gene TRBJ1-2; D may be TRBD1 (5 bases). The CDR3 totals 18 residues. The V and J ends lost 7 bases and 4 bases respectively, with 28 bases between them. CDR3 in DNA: TGTGCCAGCACCCATTTCGGGCAGGGTCCAGCCGAGGGCTATGGCTACACCTTC. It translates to CASTHFGQGPAEGYGYTF.

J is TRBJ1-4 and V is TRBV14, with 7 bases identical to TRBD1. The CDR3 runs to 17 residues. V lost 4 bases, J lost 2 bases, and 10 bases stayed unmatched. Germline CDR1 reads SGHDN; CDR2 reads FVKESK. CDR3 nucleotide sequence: TGTGCCAGCAGCCGATTTAGGGGGCATGCGACTAATGAAAAACTGTTTTTT. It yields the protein CASSRFRGHATNEKLFF.

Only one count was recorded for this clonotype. The CDR3 DNA sequence: TGCGCCAGCTCCACCAAGGCAGGGACTGGGAATGAGCAGTTCTTC. This translates into CASSTKAGTGNEQFF. The V call is TRBV5-1, the J call TRBJ2-1, with TRBD2 as a possible D gene (6 bases). V dropped 7 bases and J dropped 7 bases, with 21 bases sitting between them. This CDR3 has 15 amino acids. Per the germline V gene, CDR1 is SGHRS and CDR2 is YFSETQ.

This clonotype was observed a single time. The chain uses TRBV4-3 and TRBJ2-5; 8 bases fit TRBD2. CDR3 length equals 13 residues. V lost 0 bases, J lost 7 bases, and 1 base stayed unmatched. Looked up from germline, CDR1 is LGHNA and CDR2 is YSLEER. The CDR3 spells CASSQESGGTQYF. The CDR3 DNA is TGCGCCAGCAGCCAAGAAAGCGGGGGGACCCAGTACTTC.

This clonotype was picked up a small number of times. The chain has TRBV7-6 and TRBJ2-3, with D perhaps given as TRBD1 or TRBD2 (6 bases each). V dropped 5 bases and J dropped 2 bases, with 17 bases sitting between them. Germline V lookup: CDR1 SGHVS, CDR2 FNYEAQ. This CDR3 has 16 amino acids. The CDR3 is CASSRRGPQNTDTQYF. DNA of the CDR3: TGTGCCAGCAGCCGCCGGGGGCCCCAAAACACAGATACGCAGTATTTT. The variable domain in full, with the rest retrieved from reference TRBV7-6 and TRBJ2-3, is GAGVSQSPRYKVTKRGQDVALRCDPISGHVSLYWYRQALGQGPEFLTYFNYEAQQDKSGLPNDRFSAERPEGSISTLTIQRTEQRDSAMYRCASSRRGPQNTDTQYFGPGTRLTVL.

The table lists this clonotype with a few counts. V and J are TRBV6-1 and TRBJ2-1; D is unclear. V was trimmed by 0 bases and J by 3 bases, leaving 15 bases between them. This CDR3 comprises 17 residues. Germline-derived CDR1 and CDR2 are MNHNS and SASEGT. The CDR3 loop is CASSEAVRQDYYNEQFF. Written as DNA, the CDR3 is TGTGCCAGCAGTGAAGCTGTCCGACAAGATTACTACAATGAGCAGTTCTTC.

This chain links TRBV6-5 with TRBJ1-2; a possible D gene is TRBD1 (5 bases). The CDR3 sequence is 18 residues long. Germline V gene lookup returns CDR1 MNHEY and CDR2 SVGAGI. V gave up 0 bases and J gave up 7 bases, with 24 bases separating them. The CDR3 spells CASSYSGAGVSSRSGYTF. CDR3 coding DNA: TGTGCCAGCAGTTACTCAGGGGCGGGCGTTTCATCACGGTCTGGCTACACCTTC.

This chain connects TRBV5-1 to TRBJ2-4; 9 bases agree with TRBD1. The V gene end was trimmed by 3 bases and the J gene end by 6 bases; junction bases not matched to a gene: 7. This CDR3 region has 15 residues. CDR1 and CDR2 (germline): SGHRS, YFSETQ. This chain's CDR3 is CASSYTGGEGNIQYF. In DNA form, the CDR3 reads TGCGCCAGCAGCTACACAGGGGGCGAGGGAAACATTCAGTACTTC.

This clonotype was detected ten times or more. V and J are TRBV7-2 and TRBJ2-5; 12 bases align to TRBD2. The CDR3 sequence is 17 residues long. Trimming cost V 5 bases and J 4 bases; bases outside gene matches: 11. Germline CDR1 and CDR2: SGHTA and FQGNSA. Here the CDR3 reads CASSTFPGLAGPETQYF. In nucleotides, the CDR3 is TGTGCCAGCAGCACCTTCCCGGGACTAGCGGGTCCAGAGACCCAGTACTTC.

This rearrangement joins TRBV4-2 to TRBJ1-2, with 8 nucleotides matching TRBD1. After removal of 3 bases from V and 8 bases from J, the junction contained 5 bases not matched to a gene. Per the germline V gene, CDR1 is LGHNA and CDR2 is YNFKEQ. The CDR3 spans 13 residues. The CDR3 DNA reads TGTGCCAGCAGCCAGGACGACAGGGGCGGCTACACCTTC. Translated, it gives CASSQDDRGGYTF.

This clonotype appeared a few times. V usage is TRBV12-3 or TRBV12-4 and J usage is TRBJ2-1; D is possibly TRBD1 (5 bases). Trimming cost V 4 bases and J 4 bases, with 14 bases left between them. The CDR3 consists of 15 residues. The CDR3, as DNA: TGTGCCAGCAGTTCGACAGACGGCGAATACAATGAGCAGTTCTTC. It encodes CASSSTDGEYNEQFF.

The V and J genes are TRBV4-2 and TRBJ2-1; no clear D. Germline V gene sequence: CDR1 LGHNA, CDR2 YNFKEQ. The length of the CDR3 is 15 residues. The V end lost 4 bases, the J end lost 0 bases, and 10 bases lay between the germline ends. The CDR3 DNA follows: TGTGCCAGCAGCCGAGCATCGTTCTCCTACAATGAGCAGTTCTTC. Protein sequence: CASSRASFSYNEQFF.

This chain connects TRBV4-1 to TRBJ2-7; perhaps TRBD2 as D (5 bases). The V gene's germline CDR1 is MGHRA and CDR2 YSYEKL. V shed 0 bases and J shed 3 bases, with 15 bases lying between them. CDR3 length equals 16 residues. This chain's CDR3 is CASSQDSREIHYEQYF. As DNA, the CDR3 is TGCGCCAGCAGCCAAGATTCGAGGGAGATCCACTACGAGCAGTACTTC.

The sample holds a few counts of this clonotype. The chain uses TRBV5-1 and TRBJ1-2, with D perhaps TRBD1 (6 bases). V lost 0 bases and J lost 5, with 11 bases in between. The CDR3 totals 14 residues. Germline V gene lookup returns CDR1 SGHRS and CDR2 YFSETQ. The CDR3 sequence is CASSLGAQGYGYTF. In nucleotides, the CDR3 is TGCGCCAGCAGCTTGGGGGCCCAGGGGTATGGCTACACCTTC.

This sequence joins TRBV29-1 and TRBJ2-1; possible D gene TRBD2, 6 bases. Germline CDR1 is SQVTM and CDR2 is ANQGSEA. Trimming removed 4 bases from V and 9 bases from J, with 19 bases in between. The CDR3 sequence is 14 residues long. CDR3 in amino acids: CSVGVADRRGEQFF. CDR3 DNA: TGCAGCGTTGGGGTAGCGGATAGGCGGGGTGAGCAGTTCTTC.

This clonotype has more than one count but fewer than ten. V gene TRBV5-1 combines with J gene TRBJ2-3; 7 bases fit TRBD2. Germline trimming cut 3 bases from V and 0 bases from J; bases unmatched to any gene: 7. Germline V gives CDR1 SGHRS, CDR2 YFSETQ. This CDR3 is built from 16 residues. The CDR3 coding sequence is TGCGCCAGCAGCTGGAGCGGGGTTTCTAGCACAGATACGCAGTATTTT. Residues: CASSWSGVSSTDTQYF. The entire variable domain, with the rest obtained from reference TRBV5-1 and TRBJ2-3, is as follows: KAGVTQTPRYLIKTRGQQVTLSCSPISGHRSVSWYQQTPGQGLQFLFEYFSETQRNKGNFPGRFSGRQFSNSRSEMNVSTLELGDSALYLCASSWSGVSSTDTQYFGPGTRLTVL.

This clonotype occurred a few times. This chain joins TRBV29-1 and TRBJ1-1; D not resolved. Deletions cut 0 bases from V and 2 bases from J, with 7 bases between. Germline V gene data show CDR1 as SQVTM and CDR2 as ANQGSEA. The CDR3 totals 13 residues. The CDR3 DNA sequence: TGCAGCGTTGAAGAGGTCCGAAACACTGAAGCTTTCTTT. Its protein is CSVEEVRNTEAFF.

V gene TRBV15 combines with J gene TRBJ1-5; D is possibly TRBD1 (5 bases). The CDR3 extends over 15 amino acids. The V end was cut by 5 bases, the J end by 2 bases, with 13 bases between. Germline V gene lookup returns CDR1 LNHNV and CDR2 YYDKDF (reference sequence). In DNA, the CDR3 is TGTGCCACCAGCTCAGGGAGGGATCGCAATCAGCCCCAGCATTTT. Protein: CATSSGRDRNQPQHF.